Listed below are T cell receptor beta chains from one sample, sequenced in a study of early T cells in non-severe SARS-CoV-2 infection. TCRdb analysed the 5' RACE reads with MiXCR anew, one entry per CDR3 protein. The profile shows tens of thousands of distinct CDR3 sequences, about 12% of them singletons. Sequencing used whole blood. These TCRs come from an adult who was a healthcare worker with PCR-confirmed SARS-CoV-2 infection or an uninfected control (not recorded which). CDR3s include the opening cysteine and the closing phenylalanine or tryptophan. A D gene is named only where the DNA matches it firmly. Expanded clones get a size class; other rows say once, few or many, or leave the size out.

.	TRBJ2-2	many	TRBV20-1	CSANRGTGELFF
.	TRBJ2-7	few	TRBV9	CASSVGSRGSYEQYF
TRBD1	TRBJ1-1	many	TRBV6-5	CASSYSGQTNTEAFF
.	TRBJ1-2	few	TRBV19	CAGSDSGGYTF
.	TRBJ2-1	many	TRBV7-8	CASTPGRGEQFF
.	TRBJ2-2	.	TRBV3-1	CASSQGSGELFF
.	TRBJ1-2	many	TRBV27	CASSLEGTNYGYTF
TRBD1	TRBJ1-2	many	TRBV7-9	CASSLVLGQGGDYGYTF
.	TRBJ1-1	many	TRBV3-1	CASSHTGLGTEAFF
TRBD1	TRBJ1-2	few	TRBV20-1	CSATDRGHYGYTF
.	TRBJ2-1	few	TRBV6-1	CATALRAPLLVEQFF
.	TRBJ1-2	.	TRBV6-5	CASSYADREDGYTF
.	TRBJ1-1	few	TRBV10-1	CASREGPNTEAFF
TRBD1	TRBJ1-5	many	TRBV3-1	CASSHTGGNQPQHF
.	TRBJ2-1	.	TRBV10-3	CAISERHADSNEQFF
.	TRBJ1-1	few	TRBV6-1	CAVLDTGKAFF
.	TRBJ2-7	few	TRBV5-5	CASKMRTGISYEQYF
TRBD2	TRBJ2-1	.	TRBV11-2	CASSSGRLAALSYNEQFF
TRBD1	TRBJ2-7	.	TRBV2	CASSEARGRPEQHF
.	TRBJ1-5	many	TRBV29-1	CSVAGPQPQHF
.	TRBJ1-4	few	TRBV5-4	CASSDPGDEKLFF
TRBD1	TRBJ2-7	.	TRBV27	CATRTGPNEQYF
TRBD2	TRBJ2-3	few	TRBV28	CAAGGDTDTQYF
.	TRBJ2-1	.	TRBV10-3	CAISESRGDNEQFF
.	TRBJ2-3	.	TRBV7-9	CASTRSDTQYF
TRBD1	TRBJ2-7	few	TRBV12-3/TRBV12-4	CASSTHWTGVGKSSYEQYF
TRBD1	TRBJ2-2	few	TRBV19	CASSRRQGANTGELFF
.	TRBJ2-7	.	TRBV9	CASSLRDTGRYEQYF
.	TRBJ2-5	.	TRBV6-1	CASSEFKAGQETQYF
.	TRBJ1-2	.	TRBV15	CATSQAIPDYGYTF
.	TRBJ2-7	few	TRBV12-3/TRBV12-4	CASSLPGASGDEQYF
TRBD1	TRBJ1-1	.	TRBV9	CASSLTTGGTAEAFF
TRBD1	TRBJ2-1	few	TRBV6-1	CASTKPGQMNNEQFF
.	TRBJ2-2	few	TRBV6-5	CASSPTNRGRANTGELFF
TRBD1	TRBJ2-5	.	TRBV29-1	CSVRFPGQGAGETQYF
.	TRBJ2-1	.	TRBV9	CASSVNRESSYNEQFF
TRBD1	TRBJ1-1	few	TRBV20-1	CSARETGWTEAFF
.	TRBJ2-7	.	TRBV29-1	CSVFHSYSYEQYF
.	TRBJ1-2	few	TRBV4-1	CASSQKEYSNYGYTF
.	TRBJ1-2	many	TRBV4-1	CASSQEGRSPGYTF
TRBD2	TRBJ2-5	.	TRBV7-8	CASRPAGGSGTQYF
.	TRBJ2-4	few	TRBV7-8	CASSFGRGGENIQYF
.	TRBJ1-1	.	TRBV18	CASSPQRFGNTEAFF
.	TRBJ1-1	.	TRBV12-3/TRBV12-4	CASREQESNTEAFF
.	TRBJ2-3	few	TRBV12-3/TRBV12-4	CASSFPPRDTQYF
.	TRBJ2-6	few	TRBV29-1	CSVDGQGSSGANVLTF
.	TRBJ2-3	.	TRBV29-1	CSVARRDTQYF
.	TRBJ1-1	.	TRBV7-6	CASSLVTGYTEAFF
TRBD2	TRBJ2-1	.	TRBV7-2	CASSPTRVAGRNEQFF
TRBD1	TRBJ1-6	many	TRBV7-9	CASSSGGTGNSPLHF
.	TRBJ1-5	many	TRBV6-2/TRBV6-3	CASSGLRSNQPQHF
.	TRBJ2-7	few	TRBV6-1	CASSEEGSGSYEQYF
TRBD1	TRBJ2-7	few	TRBV27	CASSKDRVNYEQYF
TRBD2	TRBJ2-5	many	TRBV5-6	CASSLGGEETQYF